The sequence of this T cell receptor beta chain was determined in a study of blood T cell repertoires in COVID-19. The J segment lost 9 bases and the V segment lost 6 bases, leaving 10 bases of the junction unmatched. Germline assignment: CDR1 KGHSH and CDR2 LQKENI. This CDR3 is built from 13 residues. Authors' data handling: Amplification from reference gene primers served as the basis for estimated nucleated cell counts. Clones were read by immunoSEQ multiplex PCR, and TCRdb kept only the in-frame ones, dropping some. V, J and clone size were drawn from that table, and D and trimming were deduced from the DNA. The table shows fewer than 90,000 clones, with roughly 87% occurring only once.

Sequenced input: peripheral blood. This sequence was found in a male donor with acute or convalescent COVID-19. The V call is TRBV18, the J call TRBJ1-2, with 7 bases fitting TRBD1. The CDR3 coding sequence is TGTGCCAGCTCCCTCAGGGGGGAGTTTAGCTACACCTTC. Its translation: CASSLRGEFSYTF.